Listed below are T cell receptor beta chains from one sample, sequenced in a study of blood T cell repertoires in COVID-19. Only in-frame clones appear in the TCRdb table, and some are missing; sequencing was by immunoSEQ multiplex PCR. The table has roughly 220,000 clones, about 90% seen once. Sequenced material: PBMCs or T cells enriched from blood (not recorded which). Source of these receptors: a woman aged 45-60 years with acute COVID-19. CDR3s include the opening cysteine and the closing phenylalanine or tryptophan. The D gene is left open where the match is weak. Size tells how often a clone was seen (once, few, many) or the class of an expanded clone, and some rows leave it out.

TRBJ1-4	.	.	TRBV15	CATASETTNEKLFF	TGTGCCACCGCATCGGAGACAACTAATGAAAAACTGTTTTTT
TRBJ2-1	.	.	TRBV7-9	CASSSRRADSTYNEQFF	TGTGCCAGCAGCTCAAGGAGGGCGGATAGCACCTACAATGAGCAGTTCTTC
TRBJ2-3	.	.	TRBV7-3	CASSLTRLTTDTQYF	TGTGCCAGCAGCTTAACGAGACTGACGACAGATACGCAGTATTTT
TRBJ2-3	.	TRBD2	TRBV5-6	CASSLLQLAVLDTQYF	TGTGCCAGCAGCTTGCTACAGCTAGCGGTTTTAGATACGCAGTATTTT
TRBJ2-1	.	TRBD2	TRBV10-3	CAISGLAGSSYNEQFF	TGTGCCATCAGTGGCCTAGCGGGCTCCTCCTACAATGAGCAGTTCTTC
TRBJ2-1	.	TRBD2	TRBV11-3	CASSLVSSGRFNEQFF	TGTGCCAGCAGCTTAGTATCTAGCGGGAGATTTAATGAGCAGTTCTTC
TRBJ2-2	.	TRBD1	TRBV7-3	CASSLTGGTNTGELFF	TGTGCCAGCAGCTTGACAGGGGGCACGAACACCGGGGAGCTGTTTTTT
TRBJ1-2	once	.	TRBV2	CASRQGANYGYTF	TGTGCCAGCAGACAGGGAGCTAACTATGGCTACACCTTC
TRBJ1-6	once	TRBD1	TRBV27	CASSLGQGAVSPLHF	TGTGCCAGCAGTCTCGGACAGGGGGCGGTTTCACCCCTCCACTTT
TRBJ1-2	.	TRBD1	TRBV27	CASKRTGGVNYGYTF	TGTGCCAGTAAAAGGACAGGGGGCGTAAACTATGGCTACACCTTC
TRBJ2-1	.	TRBD2	TRBV7-3	CASSLSSGRDQFF	TGTGCCAGCAGCTTAAGTAGCGGGAGGGATCAGTTCTTC
TRBJ2-5	.	.	TRBV18	CASSTPTVLRIQYF	TGTGCCAGTTCCACACCTACAGTGCTCCGCATCCAGTACTTC
TRBJ2-7	.	TRBD2	TRBV4-1	CASSQDASGASYEQYF	TGCGCCAGCAGCCAAGACGCTAGCGGGGCTTCCTACGAGCAGTACTTC
TRBJ1-1	.	.	TRBV21-1	CAINKGGRSEAFF	TGTGCCATCAACAAGGGGGGGCGAAGTGAAGCTTTCTTT
TRBJ2-7	once	.	TRBV27	CASSDRPGRYEQYF	TGTGCCAGCAGTGACCGACCTGGGCGCTACGAGCAGTACTTC
TRBJ2-5	.	.	TRBV5-5	CASSGTGRGSETQYF	TGTGCCAGCAGCGGCACAGGGAGGGGCAGCGAGACCCAGTACTTC
TRBJ1-2	.	.	TRBV27	CASSASGANYGYTF	TGTGCCAGCAGTGCCTCAGGGGCTAACTATGGCTACACCTTC
TRBJ2-7	.	.	TRBV7-9	CASSFGQSYEQYF	TGTGCCAGCAGCTTTGGACAGTCCTACGAGCAGTACTTC
TRBJ2-7	.	TRBD2	TRBV2	CASRLAGRGYEQYF	TGTGCCAGCAGGCTAGCGGGAAGGGGGTACGAGCAGTACTTC
TRBJ1-2	.	TRBD1	TRBV5-6	CASSLGQGRNYGYTF	TGTGCCAGCAGCTTGGGACAGGGACGGAACTATGGCTACACCTTC
TRBJ2-7	.	TRBD1	TRBV28	CASSPGQGYEQYF	TGTGCCAGCAGTCCCGGACAGGGCTACGAGCAGTACTTC
TRBJ2-1	once	.	TRBV10-3	CAISRDSHSYNEQFF	TGTGCCATCAGCCGGGACTCCCACTCCTACAATGAGCAGTTCTTC